This paragraph reports one TCR beta chain. The antigen is unknown. This sample was included in a study of monozygotic twins with inflammatory bowel disease. Study results and caveats: Similarity of repertoires did not differ between concordant and discordant twins, possibly from limited power. Added variability in patient repertoires may stem from differing immunosuppressive treatments.

Via template switching, UMIs carrying a 6-nucleotide sample barcode were introduced. TCRdb reprocessed the 5' RACE reads and stores each CDR3 protein as one record, lacking DNA. The sample table includes hundreds of thousands of distinct CDR3 sequences. The TCR sequence derives from a human donor with ulcerative colitis or Crohn's disease, or a healthy co-twin of an affected twin (not recorded which). The sequencing sample was made of blood.

CDR3 residues: CASSLDHSTDTQYF. J is TRBJ2-3 and V is TRBV5-1. CDR3 length equals 14 residues. Germline CDR1 and CDR2: SGHRS and YFSETQ.